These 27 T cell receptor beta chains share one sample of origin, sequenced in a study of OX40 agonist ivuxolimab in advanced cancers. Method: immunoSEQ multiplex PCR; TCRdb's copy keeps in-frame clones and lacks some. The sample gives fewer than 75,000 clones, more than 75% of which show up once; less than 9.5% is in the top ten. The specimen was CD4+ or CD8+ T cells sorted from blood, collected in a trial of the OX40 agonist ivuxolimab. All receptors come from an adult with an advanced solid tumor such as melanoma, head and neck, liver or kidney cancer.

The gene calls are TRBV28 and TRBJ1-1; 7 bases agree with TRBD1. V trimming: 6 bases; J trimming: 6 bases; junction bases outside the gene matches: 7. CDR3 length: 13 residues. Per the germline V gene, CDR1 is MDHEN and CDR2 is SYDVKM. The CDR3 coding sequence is TGTGCCAGCAGCCAGACAGGGAGGCCTGAAGCTTTCTTT. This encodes CASSQTGRPEAFF.

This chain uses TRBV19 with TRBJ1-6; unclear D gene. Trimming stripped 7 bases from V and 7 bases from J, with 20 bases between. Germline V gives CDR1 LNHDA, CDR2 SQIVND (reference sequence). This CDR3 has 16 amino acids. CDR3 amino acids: CASTIFPSGVNSPLHF. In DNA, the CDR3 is TGTGCCAGTACCATATTCCCCTCCGGGGTAAATTCACCCCTCCACTTT.

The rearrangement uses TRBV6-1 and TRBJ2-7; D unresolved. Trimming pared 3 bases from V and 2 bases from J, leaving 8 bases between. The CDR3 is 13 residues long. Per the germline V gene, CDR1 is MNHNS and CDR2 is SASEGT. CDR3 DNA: TGTGCCAGCAGTGATCCCGGGCCCTACGAGCAGTACTTC. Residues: CASSDPGPYEQYF.

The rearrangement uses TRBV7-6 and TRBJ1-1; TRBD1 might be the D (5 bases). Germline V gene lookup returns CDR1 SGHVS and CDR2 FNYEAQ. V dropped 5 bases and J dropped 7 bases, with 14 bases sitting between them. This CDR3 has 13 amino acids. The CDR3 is CASSKRDVGEAFF. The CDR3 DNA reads TGTGCCAGCAGCAAGAGGGACGTCGGTGAAGCTTTCTTT.

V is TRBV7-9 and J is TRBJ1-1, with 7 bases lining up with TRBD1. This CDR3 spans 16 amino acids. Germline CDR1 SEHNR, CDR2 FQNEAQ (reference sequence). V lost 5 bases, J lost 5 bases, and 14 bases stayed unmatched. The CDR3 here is CASSPGDTGVGTEAFF. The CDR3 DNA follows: TGTGCCAGCAGCCCGGGAGATACAGGGGTAGGGACTGAAGCTTTCTTT. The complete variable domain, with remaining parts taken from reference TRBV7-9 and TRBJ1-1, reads DTGVSQNPRHKITKRGQNVTFRCDPISEHNRLYWYRQTLGQGPEFLTYFQNEAQLEKSRLLSDRFSAERPKGSFSTLEIQRTEQGDSAMYLCASSPGDTGVGTEAFFGQGTRLTVV.

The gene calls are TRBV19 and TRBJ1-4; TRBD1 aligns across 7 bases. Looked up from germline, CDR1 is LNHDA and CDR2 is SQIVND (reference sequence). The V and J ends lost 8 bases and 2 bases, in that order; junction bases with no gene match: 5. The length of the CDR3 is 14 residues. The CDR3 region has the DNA TGTGCCAGTGGAGACAGGGTGACTAATGAAAAACTGTTTTTT. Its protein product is CASGDRVTNEKLFF.

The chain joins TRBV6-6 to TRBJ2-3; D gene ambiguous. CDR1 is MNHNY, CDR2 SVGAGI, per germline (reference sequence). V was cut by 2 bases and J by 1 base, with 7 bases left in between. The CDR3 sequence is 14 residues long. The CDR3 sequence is CASSYQWGTDTQYF. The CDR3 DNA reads TGTGCCAGCAGTTACCAGTGGGGCACAGATACGCAGTATTTT.

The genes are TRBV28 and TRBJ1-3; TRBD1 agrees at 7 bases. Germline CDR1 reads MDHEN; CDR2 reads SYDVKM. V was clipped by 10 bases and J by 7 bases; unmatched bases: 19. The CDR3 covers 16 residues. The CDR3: CATSLVPSTGRNTIYF. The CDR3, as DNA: TGTGCCACTTCCCTAGTCCCTTCGACAGGGAGGAACACCATATATTTT.

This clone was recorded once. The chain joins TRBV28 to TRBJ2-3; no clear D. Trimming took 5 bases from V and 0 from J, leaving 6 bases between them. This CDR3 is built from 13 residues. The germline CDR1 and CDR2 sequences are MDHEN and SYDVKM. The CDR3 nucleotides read TGTGCCAGCAGTACTCCTAGCACAGATACGCAGTATTTT. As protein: CASSTPSTDTQYF.

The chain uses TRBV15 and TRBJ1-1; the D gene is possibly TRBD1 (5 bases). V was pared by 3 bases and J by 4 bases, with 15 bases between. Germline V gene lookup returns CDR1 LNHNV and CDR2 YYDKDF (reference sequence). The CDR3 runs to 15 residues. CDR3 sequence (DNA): TGTGCCACCAGCAGCGCCTCGGGGGGTGCCACTGAAGCTTTCTTT. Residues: CATSSASGGATEAFF.

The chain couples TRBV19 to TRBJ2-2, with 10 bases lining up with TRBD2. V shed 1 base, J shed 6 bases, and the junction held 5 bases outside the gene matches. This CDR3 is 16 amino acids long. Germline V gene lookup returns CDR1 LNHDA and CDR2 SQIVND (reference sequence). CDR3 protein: CASSIGPAGGPGELFF. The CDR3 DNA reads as TGTGCCAGTAGTATAGGCCCAGCGGGAGGGCCCGGGGAGCTGTTTTTT.

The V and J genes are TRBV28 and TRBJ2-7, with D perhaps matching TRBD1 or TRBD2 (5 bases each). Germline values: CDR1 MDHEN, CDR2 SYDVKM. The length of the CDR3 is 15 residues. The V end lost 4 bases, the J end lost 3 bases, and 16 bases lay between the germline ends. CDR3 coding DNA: TGTGCCAGCAGTTCTGGGTCGAAGGGGAGCTACGAGCAGTACGTC. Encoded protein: CASSSGSKGSYEQYV.

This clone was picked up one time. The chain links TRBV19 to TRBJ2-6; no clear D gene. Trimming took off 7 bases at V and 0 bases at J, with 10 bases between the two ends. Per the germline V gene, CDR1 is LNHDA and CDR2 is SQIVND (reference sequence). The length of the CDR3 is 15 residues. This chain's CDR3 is CASTPKYSGANVLTF. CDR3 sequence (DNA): TGTGCCAGTACTCCCAAGTACTCTGGGGCCAACGTCCTGACTTTC. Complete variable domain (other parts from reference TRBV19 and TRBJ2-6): DGGITQSPKYLFRKEGQNVTLSCEQNLNHDAMYWYRQDPGQGLRLIYYSQIVNDFQKGDIAEGYSVSREKKESFPLTVTSAQKNPTAFYLCASTPKYSGANVLTFGAGSRLTVL.

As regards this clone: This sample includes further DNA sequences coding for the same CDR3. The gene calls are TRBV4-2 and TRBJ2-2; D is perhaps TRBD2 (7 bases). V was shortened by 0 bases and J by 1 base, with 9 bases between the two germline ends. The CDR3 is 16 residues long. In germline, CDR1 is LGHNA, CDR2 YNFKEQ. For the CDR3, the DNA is TGTGCCAGCAGCCAAGAAGGGGGGGGGAACACCGGGGAGCTGTTTTTT. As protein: CASSQEGGGNTGELFF.

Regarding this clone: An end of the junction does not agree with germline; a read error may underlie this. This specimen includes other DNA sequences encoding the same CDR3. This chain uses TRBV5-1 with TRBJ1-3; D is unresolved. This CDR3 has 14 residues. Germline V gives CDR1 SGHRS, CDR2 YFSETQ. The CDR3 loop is CASSLGGAGNTIYF. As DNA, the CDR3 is TGCGCCAGTAGCTTGGGTGGGGCTGGAAACACCATATATTTT.

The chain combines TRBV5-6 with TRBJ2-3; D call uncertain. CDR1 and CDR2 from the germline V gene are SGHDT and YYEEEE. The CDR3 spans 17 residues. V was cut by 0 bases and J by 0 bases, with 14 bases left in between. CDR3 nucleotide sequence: TGTGCCAGCAGCTTGGTGGGTGACTCTAAGAGCACAGATACGCAGTATTTT. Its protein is CASSLVGDSKSTDTQYF. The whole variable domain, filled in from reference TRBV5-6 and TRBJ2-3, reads DAGVTQSPTHLIKTRGQQVTLRCSPKSGHDTVSWYQQALGQGPQFIFQYYEEEERQRGNFPDRFSGHQFPNYSSELNVNALLLGDSALYLCASSLVGDSKSTDTQYFGPGTRLTVL.

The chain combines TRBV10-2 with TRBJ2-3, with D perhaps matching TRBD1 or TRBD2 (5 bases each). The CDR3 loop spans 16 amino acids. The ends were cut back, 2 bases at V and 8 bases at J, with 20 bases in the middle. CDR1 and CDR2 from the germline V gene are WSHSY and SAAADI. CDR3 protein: CASSEPLGTIAGTQYF. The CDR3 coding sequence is TGCGCCAGCAGTGAGCCCTTGGGGACGATCGCGGGTACGCAGTATTTT.

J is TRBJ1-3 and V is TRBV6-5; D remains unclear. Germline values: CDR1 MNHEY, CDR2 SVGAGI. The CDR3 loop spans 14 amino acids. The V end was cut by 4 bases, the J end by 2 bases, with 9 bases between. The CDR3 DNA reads TGTGCCAGCAGTTCGTACAGCGCTGGAAACACCATATATTTT. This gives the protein CASSSYSAGNTIYF.

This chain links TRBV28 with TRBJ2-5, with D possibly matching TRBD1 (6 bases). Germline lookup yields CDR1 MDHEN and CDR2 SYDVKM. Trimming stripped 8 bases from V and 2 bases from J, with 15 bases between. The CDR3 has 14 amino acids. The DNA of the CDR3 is TGTGCCAGCTCCCCTCAGAGGGGGCAAGAGACCCAGTACTTC. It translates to CASSPQRGQETQYF. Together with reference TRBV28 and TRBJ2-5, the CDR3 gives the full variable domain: DVKVTQSSRYLVKRTGEKVFLECVQDMDHENMFWYRQDPGLGLRLIYFSYDVKMKEKGDIPEGYSVSREKKERFSLILESASTNQTSMYLCASSPQRGQETQYFGPGTRLLVL.

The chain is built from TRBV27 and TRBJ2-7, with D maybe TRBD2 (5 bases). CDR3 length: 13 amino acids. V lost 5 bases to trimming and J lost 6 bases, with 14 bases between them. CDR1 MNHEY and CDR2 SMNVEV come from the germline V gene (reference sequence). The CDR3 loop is CASSVKPAGEQYF. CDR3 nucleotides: TGTGCCAGCAGTGTAAAGCCCGCGGGCGAGCAGTACTTC.

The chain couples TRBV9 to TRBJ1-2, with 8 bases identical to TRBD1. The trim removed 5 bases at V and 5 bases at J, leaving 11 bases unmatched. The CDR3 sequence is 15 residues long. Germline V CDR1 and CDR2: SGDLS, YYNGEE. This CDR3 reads CASSRDRGRNYGYTF. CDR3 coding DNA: TGTGCCAGCAGTCGAGACAGGGGCCGCAATTATGGCTACACCTTC.

CDR3 DNA: TGCAGCGTGGAGGGTACGGATGAGCAGTTCTTC. Translation: CSVEGTDEQFF. This chain links TRBV29-1 with TRBJ2-1, with D possibly being TRBD2 (6 bases). The CDR3 consists of 11 residues. Germline V gene data show CDR1 as SQVTM and CDR2 as ANQGSEA. Trimming shortened V by 6 bases and J by 8 bases, and 11 bases separated the two germline ends.

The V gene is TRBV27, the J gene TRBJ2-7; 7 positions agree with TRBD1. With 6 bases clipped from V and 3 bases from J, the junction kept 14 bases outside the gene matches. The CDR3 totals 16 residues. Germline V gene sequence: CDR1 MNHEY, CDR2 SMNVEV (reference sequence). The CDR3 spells CASSLEPGGDGYEQYF. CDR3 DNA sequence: TGTGCCAGCAGCTTGGAACCAGGGGGTGATGGCTACGAGCAGTACTTC.

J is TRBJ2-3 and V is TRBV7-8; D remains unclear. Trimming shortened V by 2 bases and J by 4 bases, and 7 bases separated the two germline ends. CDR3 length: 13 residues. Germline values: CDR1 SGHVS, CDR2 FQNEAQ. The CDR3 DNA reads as TGTGCCAGCAGCTTAAGGCGTGCAGATACGCAGTATTTT. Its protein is CASSLRRADTQYF.

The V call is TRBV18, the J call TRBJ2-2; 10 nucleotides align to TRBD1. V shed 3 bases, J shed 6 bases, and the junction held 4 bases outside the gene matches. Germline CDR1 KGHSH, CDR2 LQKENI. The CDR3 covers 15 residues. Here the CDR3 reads CASSPGQGGAGELFF. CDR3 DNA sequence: TGTGCCAGCTCACCCGGACAGGGGGGAGCCGGGGAGCTGTTTTTT.

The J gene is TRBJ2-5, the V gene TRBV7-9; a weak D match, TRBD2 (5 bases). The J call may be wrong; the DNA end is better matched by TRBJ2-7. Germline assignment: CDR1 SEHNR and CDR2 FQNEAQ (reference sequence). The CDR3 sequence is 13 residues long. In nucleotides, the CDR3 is TGTGCCAGCAGCTTAGGCCGGGACTACGAGCAGTACTTC. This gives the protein CASSLGRDYEQYF.

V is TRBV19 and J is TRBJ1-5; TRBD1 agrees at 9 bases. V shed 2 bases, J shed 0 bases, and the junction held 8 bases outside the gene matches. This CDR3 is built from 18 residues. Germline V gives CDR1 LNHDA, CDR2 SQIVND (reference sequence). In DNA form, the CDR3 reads TGTGCCAGTAGTATAAAGCCCGGGACAGGGTTTAGCAATCAGCCCCAGCATTTT. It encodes CASSIKPGTGFSNQPQHF.